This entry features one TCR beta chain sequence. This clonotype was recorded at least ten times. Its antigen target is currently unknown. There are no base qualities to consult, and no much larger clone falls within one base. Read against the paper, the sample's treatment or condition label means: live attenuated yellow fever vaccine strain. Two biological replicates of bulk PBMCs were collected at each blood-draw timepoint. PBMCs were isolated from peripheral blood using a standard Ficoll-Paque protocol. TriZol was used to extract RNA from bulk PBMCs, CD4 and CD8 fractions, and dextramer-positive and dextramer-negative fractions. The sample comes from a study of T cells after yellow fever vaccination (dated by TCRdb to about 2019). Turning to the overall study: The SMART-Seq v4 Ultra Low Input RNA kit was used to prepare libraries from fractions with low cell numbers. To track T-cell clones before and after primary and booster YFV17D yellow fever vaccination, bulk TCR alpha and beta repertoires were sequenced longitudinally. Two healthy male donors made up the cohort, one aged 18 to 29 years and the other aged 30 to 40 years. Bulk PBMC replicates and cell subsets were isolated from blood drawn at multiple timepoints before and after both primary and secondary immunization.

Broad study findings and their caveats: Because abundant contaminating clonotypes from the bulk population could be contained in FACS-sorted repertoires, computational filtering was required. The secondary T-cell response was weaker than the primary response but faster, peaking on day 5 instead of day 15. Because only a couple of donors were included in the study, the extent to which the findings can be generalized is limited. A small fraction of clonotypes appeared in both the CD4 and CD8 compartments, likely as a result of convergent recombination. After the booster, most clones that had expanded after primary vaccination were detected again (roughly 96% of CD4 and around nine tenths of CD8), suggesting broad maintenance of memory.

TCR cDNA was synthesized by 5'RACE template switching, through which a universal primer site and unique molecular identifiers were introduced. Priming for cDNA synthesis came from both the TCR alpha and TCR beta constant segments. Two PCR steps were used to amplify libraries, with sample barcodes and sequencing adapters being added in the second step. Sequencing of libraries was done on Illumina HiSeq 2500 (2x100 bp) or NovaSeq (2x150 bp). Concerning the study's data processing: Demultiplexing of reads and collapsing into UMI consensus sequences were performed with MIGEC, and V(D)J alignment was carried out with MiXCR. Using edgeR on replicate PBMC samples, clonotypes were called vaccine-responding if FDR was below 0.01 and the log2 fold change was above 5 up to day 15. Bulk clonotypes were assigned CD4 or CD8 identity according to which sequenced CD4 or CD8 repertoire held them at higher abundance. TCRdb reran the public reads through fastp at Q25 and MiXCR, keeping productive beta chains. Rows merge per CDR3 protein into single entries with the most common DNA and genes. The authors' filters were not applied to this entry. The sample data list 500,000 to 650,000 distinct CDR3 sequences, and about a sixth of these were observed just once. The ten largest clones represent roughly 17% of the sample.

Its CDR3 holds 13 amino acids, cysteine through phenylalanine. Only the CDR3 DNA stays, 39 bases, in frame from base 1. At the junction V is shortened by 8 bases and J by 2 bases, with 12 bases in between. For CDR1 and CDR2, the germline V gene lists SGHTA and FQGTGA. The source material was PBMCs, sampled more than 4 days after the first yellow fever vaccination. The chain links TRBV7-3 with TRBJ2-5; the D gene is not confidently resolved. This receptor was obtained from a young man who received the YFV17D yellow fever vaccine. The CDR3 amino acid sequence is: CASSLSLQETQYF. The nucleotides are TGTGCCAGCTCTCTCAGTCTGCAAGAGACCCAGTACTTC.